These 30 T cell receptor beta chains originate from one sample sequenced in a study of cytomegalovirus exposure and HLA in healthy donors (dated by TCRdb to the late 2010s). Libraries were prepared through the immunoSEQ multiplex PCR assay. The multiplex PCR relied on a mix of 60 forward primers for TCR Vbeta segments and 13 reverse primers for TCR Jbeta segments. Here the immuneACCESS table is served through TCRdb, limited to in-frame sequences with V and J called. Missing clones are a known gap in these copies; in checked studies unresolved V genes cover under half, and the rest lacks a known reason. The sample records 95,000 to 110,000 clones, roughly 80% of which are singletons. The top ten hold 2% to 2.5% of the sample. Sequencing was carried out using PBMCs. Receptors were obtained from a man aged 25 to 45 in good health and CMV-seronegative.

J is TRBJ1-6 and V is TRBV2, with D possibly TRBD1 on 5 matching bases. The CDR3 extends over 13 amino acids. The V gene's germline CDR1 is SNHLY and CDR2 FYNNEI. The germline V and J ends were trimmed by 9 bases and 10 bases, with 16 bases remaining between them. The CDR3 reads CARALGGDSPLHF. CDR3 DNA sequence: TGTGCCAGAGCCCTGGGGGGTGACTCACCCCTCCACTTT.

The V gene is TRBV6-1, the J gene TRBJ1-3; D might be TRBD1 (5 bases). The CDR3 contains 14 residues. Per germline, CDR1 MNHNS and CDR2 SASEGT. The germline V and J ends were trimmed by 5 bases and 0 bases, with 8 bases remaining between them. CDR3 amino acids: CASSSQASGNTIYF. Written as DNA, the CDR3 is TGTGCCAGCAGTTCACAGGCCTCTGGAAACACCATATATTTT.

V usage is TRBV5-4 and J usage is TRBJ2-1, with D perhaps matching TRBD2 (5 bases). CDR1 is SGHNT and CDR2 is YYREEE in the germline V gene (reference sequence). Trimming took 2 bases from V and 12 from J, leaving 15 bases between them. The CDR3 runs to 13 residues. This chain's CDR3 is CASSLVLRARQFF. The CDR3 DNA sequence: TGTGCCAGCAGCTTAGTTTTGCGGGCCCGGCAGTTCTTC.

The V call is TRBV10-2, the J call TRBJ1-2; D might be TRBD1 (6 bases). Between the trimmed V and J ends, which lost 9 bases and 6 bases, there was a span of 14 bases. This CDR3 has 12 amino acids. From germline, CDR1 is WSHSY and CDR2 SAAADI. CDR3 DNA: TGCGCCAGTAGAGGGGGGGGAGATGGCTACACCTTC. Encoded protein: CASRGGGDGYTF.

The V gene is TRBV30, the J gene TRBJ1-3; unclear D gene. V lost 5 bases, J lost 4 bases, and 9 bases lay in between. CDR3 length: 12 amino acids. Per germline, CDR1 GTSNPN and CDR2 SVGIG (reference sequence). CDR3 nucleotides: TGTGCCTGGGGCCTCCCCGGAAACACCATATATTTT. Its translation is CAWGLPGNTIYF.

The table lists this clone with a few counts. The chain combines TRBV11-3 with TRBJ2-2; 8 bases are shared with TRBD2. CDR3 length: 15 amino acids. Trimming took 8 bases from V and 6 from J; bases not matched to a gene: 11. The germline V gene has CDR1 SGHNT and CDR2 YENEEA. The CDR3 here is CASSRVAGLSGELFF. The CDR3 DNA follows: TGTGCCAGCTCCCGGGTAGCGGGGTTGTCCGGGGAGCTGTTTTTT.

V usage is TRBV2 and J usage is TRBJ1-2, with a weak D call TRBD1 (5 bases). The CDR3 extends over 13 amino acids. V was shortened by 4 bases and J by 4 bases, with 10 bases between the two germline ends. Looked up from germline, CDR1 is SNHLY and CDR2 is FYNNEI. The CDR3 region is CASSGDSSYGYTF. The CDR3 DNA is TGTGCCAGCAGTGGCGACAGTTCCTATGGCTACACCTTC.

The chain links TRBV19 to TRBJ2-5; D remains unclear. Trimming shortened V by 6 bases and J by 0 bases, and 8 bases separated the two germline ends. The CDR3 length is 13 residues. Looked up from germline, CDR1 is LNHDA and CDR2 is SQIVND (reference sequence). The CDR3, as DNA: TGTGCCAGTAGCAGGTCGTACCAAGAGACCCAGTACTTC. Residues: CASSRSYQETQYF.

The gene calls are TRBV4-1 and TRBJ2-1; 11 nucleotides line up with TRBD2. CDR1 and CDR2 (germline): MGHRA, YSYEKL. The junction had 6 bases not matched to a gene; V was cut back by 4 bases and J by 1 base. CDR3 length: 17 residues. DNA for the CDR3: TGCGCCAGCAGCCTCATAACTAGCGGGAGTTCCTACAATGAGCAGTTCTTC. It encodes CASSLITSGSSYNEQFF.

The J gene is TRBJ1-4, the V gene TRBV9, with D perhaps TRBD1 (6 bases). The germline V and J ends were trimmed by 6 bases and 8 bases, with 20 bases remaining between them. The germline V gene has CDR1 SGDLS and CDR2 YYNGEE. This CDR3 has 15 amino acids. In DNA form, the CDR3 reads TGTGCCAGCAACTTATCTGGGGGGGCTAGAGAAAAACTGTTTTTT. Translating it yields CASNLSGGAREKLFF.

This clone has a handful of counts. The chain couples TRBV7-2 to TRBJ1-4, with a tentative D call TRBD1 (5 bases). There are 14 residues in the CDR3. Germline V gene lookup returns CDR1 SGHTA and CDR2 FQGNSA. Deletions cut 5 bases from V and 0 bases from J, with 7 bases between. The CDR3 protein is CASSPRATNEKLFF. As DNA, the CDR3 is TGTGCCAGCAGCCCCAGGGCAACTAATGAAAAACTGTTTTTT.

The chain carries TRBV7-9 and TRBJ1-3, with unresolved D. Looked up from germline, CDR1 is SEHNR and CDR2 is FQNEAQ (reference sequence). This CDR3 is 16 amino acids long. V shed 3 bases and J shed 4 bases, with 16 bases lying between them. CDR3 protein: CASSLGGATLGNTIYF. In DNA, the CDR3 is TGTGCCAGCAGCTTGGGAGGCGCCACGCTCGGAAACACCATATATTTT.

In its sample, this clone was seen once. The rearrangement links TRBV9 to TRBJ2-1, with 11 bases identical to TRBD2. There are 14 residues in the CDR3. The V and J ends lost 6 bases and 5 bases, in that order; junction bases with no gene match: 4. Germline V gene lookup returns CDR1 SGDLS and CDR2 YYNGEE. DNA for the CDR3: TGTGCCAGCAATAGACTAGCGGGGAACAATGAGCAGTTCTTC. This gives the protein CASNRLAGNNEQFF.

As for this clone: Other DNA sequences in this specimen translate into the identical CDR3. V and J are TRBV6-1 and TRBJ1-5; 9 positions agree with TRBD1. J was trimmed by 4 bases and V by 6 bases; bases with no gene match: 4. This CDR3 is 14 amino acids long. CDR1 and CDR2 (germline): MNHNS, SASEGT. The CDR3 nucleotides are TGTGCCAGCAGCGCTGGGACAGGGAATCAGCCCCAGCATTTT. Amino acids: CASSAGTGNQPQHF.

This clone was found once. V gene TRBV6-1 combines with J gene TRBJ2-6; D unresolved. With 4 bases removed from V and 0 bases from J, the gap between germline ends came to 7 bases. CDR1 is MNHNS and CDR2 is SASEGT in the germline V gene. This CDR3 comprises 15 residues. Here the CDR3 DNA reads TGTGCCAGCAGTGTTGAAGCCTCTGGGGCCAACGTCCTGACTTTC. Translation: CASSVEASGANVLTF.

The chain recombines TRBV18 with TRBJ1-1, with 8 positions matching TRBD1. V lost 2 bases and J lost 5; bases outside the gene matches: 7. Germline V gene sequence: CDR1 KGHSH, CDR2 LQKENI. The CDR3 sequence is 15 residues long. CDR3 sequence: CASSPGSQGATEAFF. For the CDR3, the DNA is TGTGCCAGCTCACCAGGTAGCCAGGGGGCAACTGAAGCTTTCTTT.

V usage is TRBV4-2 and J usage is TRBJ2-7, with 8 bases identical to TRBD2. Germline V gene data show CDR1 as LGHNA and CDR2 as YNFKEQ. Trimming removed 4 bases from V and 1 base from J; junction bases left unmatched: 6. The CDR3 runs to 15 residues. The CDR3 DNA reads TGTGCCAGCAGCCCACGCCGGGAGGGTTCCTACGAGCAGTACTTC. The encoded protein is CASSPRREGSYEQYF.

The chain links TRBV2 to TRBJ2-7; 11 bases are a match to TRBD2. This CDR3 is 15 amino acids long. The V segment lost 9 bases and the J segment 6 bases; nucleotides outside the gene matches: 13. CDR1 is SNHLY, CDR2 FYNNEI, per germline. The CDR3 coding sequence is TGTGCCAGAGAAACTAGCGGGAGCAATCCGGCCGAGCAGTACTTC. It yields the protein CARETSGSNPAEQYF.

J is TRBJ2-2 and V is TRBV5-6, with D possibly TRBD2 on 6 matching bases. Germline lookup yields CDR1 SGHDT and CDR2 YYEEEE. Trimming took off 2 bases at V and 5 bases at J, with 13 bases between the two ends. The CDR3 spans 15 residues. CDR3 bases: TGTGCCAGCAGCTTCCCGGGGGTGGAAACCGGGGAGCTGTTTTTT. This gives the protein CASSFPGVETGELFF.

The count of this clone is one. This same CDR3 is encoded by further DNA sequences in the sample. This rearrangement joins TRBV9 to TRBJ2-7; D unresolved. V was cut by 0 bases and J by 1 base, with 8 bases left in between. This CDR3 is built from 14 residues. CDR1 is SGDLS and CDR2 is YYNGEE in the germline V gene. The CDR3 DNA is TGTGCCAGCAGCGTAGGGAGTGGATCCTACGAGCAGTACTTC. It specifies CASSVGSGSYEQYF.

The chain is built from TRBV10-1 and TRBJ2-4, with 7 bases lining up with TRBD1. V lost 2 bases and J lost 6; bases outside the gene matches: 7. Germline V gene sequence: CDR1 WNHNN, CDR2 SYGVQD (reference sequence). The CDR3 is 15 residues long. CDR3 sequence reads: CASSERFPGGNIQYF. The CDR3 region has the DNA TGCGCCAGCAGTGAGAGGTTCCCAGGGGGAAACATTCAGTACTTC.

The chain joins TRBV5-4 to TRBJ1-2, with 9 bases identical to TRBD1. Germline loops: CDR1 SGHNT, CDR2 YYREEE (reference sequence). The V segment lost 4 bases and the J segment 5 bases; nucleotides outside the gene matches: 3. The CDR3 has 13 amino acids. This chain's CDR3 is CASSKGQGYGYTF. The DNA of the CDR3 is TGTGCCAGCAGCAAGGGACAGGGTTATGGCTACACCTTC.

This chain links TRBV4-1 with TRBJ2-2; 11 bases match TRBD1. The germline V gene has CDR1 MGHRA and CDR2 YSYEKL. The CDR3 loop spans 18 amino acids. J lost 8 bases, V lost 1 base, and 12 bases had no gene match. The CDR3 region is CASSQAWTGGPNGGELFF. The CDR3 coding sequence is TGCGCCAGCAGCCAAGCCTGGACAGGGGGCCCCAACGGTGGGGAGCTGTTTTTT.

The CDR3 DNA follows: TGTGCCAGCATTCCCGGACAGGGGGCCACTGAAGCTTTCTTT. Translated, it gives CASIPGQGATEAFF. The rearrangement links TRBV6-5 to TRBJ1-1, with TRBD1 identical over 11 bases. Germline CDR1 is MNHEY and CDR2 is SVGAGI. Losses at the gene ends were 7 bases for V and 4 bases for J; bases not matched to a gene: 5. The CDR3 is made up of 14 amino acids.

Comments on this clone: The sample contains more than one DNA sequence encoding this CDR3. V usage is TRBV29-1 and J usage is TRBJ1-3; TRBD1 is a possible D gene (6 bases). The V end was cut by 1 base, the J end by 2 bases, with 12 bases between. This CDR3 contains 15 residues. The V gene's germline CDR1 is SQVTM and CDR2 ANQGSEA. CDR3 DNA: TGCAGCGTTGAAGCGGACAGTTGGCCTGGAAACACCATATATTTT. Translating it yields CSVEADSWPGNTIYF.

The rearrangement links TRBV9 to TRBJ2-5; 7 positions agree with TRBD1. CDR3 length: 15 amino acids. V trimming: 0 bases; J trimming: 2 bases; junction bases outside the gene matches: 4. Germline V gene data show CDR1 as SGDLS and CDR2 as YYNGEE. The CDR3 DNA reads TGTGCCAGCAGCGTAGCCGGGACAGCGCAAGAGACCCAGTACTTC. This encodes CASSVAGTAQETQYF.

In its sample, this clone was seen once. The chain links TRBV11-2 to TRBJ1-1; 9 bases agree with TRBD1. The V gene end was trimmed by 1 base and the J gene end by 10 bases; junction bases not matched to a gene: 1. CDR3 length equals 12 residues. Germline CDR1 is SGHAT and CDR2 is FQNNGV. DNA of the CDR3: TGTGCCAGCAGCTTAGGACAGGGGGGAGCTTTCTTT. Translating gives CASSLGQGGAFF.

V and J are TRBV5-1 and TRBJ2-1; D is uncertain. CDR3 length equals 12 residues. The V end was cut by 0 bases, the J end by 13 bases, with 11 bases between. The germline gives CDR1 SGHRS, CDR2 YFSETQ. The CDR3 DNA sequence: TGCGCCAGCAGCTTGGCCGAGAGCACTCAGTTCTTC. Translation: CASSLAESTQFF.

The CDR3 here is CASSVVDSRGGYTF. The CDR3 nucleotides are TGTGCCAGCAGCGTAGTAGACTCCCGAGGGGGCTACACCTTC. The chain is built from TRBV9 and TRBJ1-2; D is unclear. Germline V gene lookup returns CDR1 SGDLS and CDR2 YYNGEE. The CDR3 spans 14 residues. The V and J ends lost 0 bases and 8 bases respectively, with 14 bases between them.

This clone was seen only a few times. The chain uses TRBV6-4 and TRBJ1-2, with 10 bases fitting TRBD1. J was trimmed by 4 bases and V by 5 bases; bases with no gene match: 4. Germline-derived CDR1 and CDR2 are MRHNA and SNTAGT. The CDR3 loop spans 14 amino acids. The CDR3 DNA reads TGTGCCAGCAGTTCCGGGACAGGGGCCTATGGCTACACCTTC. This encodes CASSSGTGAYGYTF.